The clone carrying this T cell receptor beta chain was seen a handful of times. A second PCR of 7 to 11 cycles used a sample-barcoded 5' primer and a J-beta primer mix. TCRdb passed the 5' RACE reads through MiXCR, listing each CDR3 protein once. Here the sample spans 700,000 to 1,000,000 distinct CDR3 sequences, 40% to 50% being singletons. This sample stems from a study of blood T cells in healthy people across ages. There were at least 5.5 micrograms of total RNA extracted from every sample. Trimming left V 1 base short and J 3 bases short, with 9 bases between. Germline CDR1 and CDR2: MNHEY and SVGEGT. CDR3 size: 14 residues.

The receptor comes from a man in his 60s in good health. The chain links TRBV6-2 or TRBV6-3 to TRBJ2-5; D gene uncertain. Material: blood. CDR3 DNA sequence: TGTGCCAGCAGTTACTTGTCGCCGAAAGAGACCCAGTACTTC. As protein: CASSYLSPKETQYF.